This entry lists 16 T cell receptor beta chains sequenced from one sample in a study of blood T cell repertoires in COVID-19. TCRdb's table, derived via immunoSEQ multiplex PCR, lists solely in-frame clones and lacks some. This table has about 270,000 clones, around 88% appearing once. Sample: peripheral blood. These receptors were obtained from a man older than 75 with acute or convalescent COVID-19.

This clone was seen only a few times. The CDR3 loop is CASSLRDFPLIQETQYF. In DNA form, the CDR3 reads TGTGCCAGCAGCCTCCGGGACTTTCCTTTAATCCAAGAGACCCAGTACTTC. The chain joins TRBV21-1 to TRBJ2-5; no check of the table's D call, TRBD2, against the DNA was made. TRBV21-1 is an annotated pseudogene. The CDR3 covers 17 residues.

The CDR3 coding sequence is TGTGCCGGGACCAGGGGAGTTGACTCACCCCTCCACTTT. The encoded protein is CAGTRGVDSPLHF. The rearrangement uses TRBV2 and TRBJ1-6, with D possibly being TRBD1 (6 bases). Trimming took off 11 bases at V and 10 bases at J, with 18 bases between the two ends. Germline CDR1 SNHLY, CDR2 FYNNEI. This CDR3 has 13 amino acids.

The CDR3, as DNA: TGCGCCAGCATGGGGACTTACGAGCAGTACTTC. Amino acid sequence: CASMGTYEQYF. The rearrangement links TRBV5-1 to TRBJ2-7, with a tentative D call TRBD2 (6 bases). This CDR3 is built from 11 residues. CDR1 and CDR2 (germline): SGHRS, YFSETQ. Trimming shortened V by 6 bases and J by 4 bases, and 8 bases separated the two germline ends.

This chain uses TRBV6-5 with TRBJ1-2; 7 bases agree with TRBD1. This CDR3 region has 15 residues. The germline CDR1 and CDR2 sequences are MNHEY and SVGAGI. Losses at the gene ends were 0 bases for V and 4 bases for J; bases not matched to a gene: 5. The CDR3 DNA follows: TGTGCCAGCAGTTACTCTCGGGGACAGACCTATGGCTACACCTTC. Translating gives CASSYSRGQTYGYTF.

This chain uses TRBV5-1 with TRBJ2-1, with D tentatively TRBD1 (6 bases). V lost 4 bases and J 8 bases, leaving 16 bases between the germline ends. The CDR3 sequence is 14 residues long. Germline V gives CDR1 SGHRS, CDR2 YFSETQ. This CDR3 reads CASSPGTGFDEQFF. In nucleotides, the CDR3 is TGCGCCAGCAGCCCGGGAACAGGGTTCGATGAGCAGTTCTTC.

The J gene is TRBJ2-6, the V gene TRBV2; 7 bases fit TRBD1. CDR3 length: 15 residues. The germline V gene has CDR1 SNHLY and CDR2 FYNNEI. Trimming removed 6 bases from V and 4 bases from J; junction bases left unmatched: 6. CDR3 nucleotide sequence: TGTGCCAGCAGGACAGACAGGGTCGGGGCCAACGTCCTGACTTTC. Amino acids: CASRTDRVGANVLTF. The whole variable domain, filled in from reference TRBV2 and TRBJ2-6, reads EPEVTQTPSHQVTQMGQEVILRCVPISNHLYFYWYRQILGQKVEFLVSFYNNEISEKSEIFDDQFSVERPDGSNFTLKIRSTKLEDSAMYFCASRTDRVGANVLTFGAGSRLTVL.

This chain uses TRBV12-5 with TRBJ2-1; 7 bases agree with TRBD2. Germline lookup yields CDR1 LGHNT and CDR2 FRNRAP. This CDR3 spans 13 amino acids. The trim removed 6 bases at V and 12 bases at J, leaving 11 bases unmatched. CDR3 protein: CASGHSGSQVQFF. The DNA for the CDR3 is TGTGCTAGTGGGCATAGCGGGTCCCAAGTGCAGTTCTTC.

The V gene is TRBV10-3, the J gene TRBJ2-3; a weak D match, TRBD2 (5 bases). The CDR3 is made up of 14 amino acids. With 5 bases removed from V and 2 bases from J, the gap between germline ends came to 11 bases. Germline lookup yields CDR1 ENHRY and CDR2 SYGVKD. The CDR3 bases are TGTGCCATCAGTCGCGAGCGGCCCACAGATACGCAGTATTTT. Amino acid sequence: CAISRERPTDTQYF.

J is TRBJ1-6 and V is TRBV15; D is possibly TRBD1 (5 bases). Germline V CDR1 and CDR2: LNHNV, YYDKDF (reference sequence). Between the trimmed V and J ends, which lost 3 bases and 1 base, there was a span of 7 bases. The CDR3 loop spans 15 amino acids. CDR3 amino acids: CATSRGRSYNSPLHF. For the CDR3, the DNA is TGTGCCACCAGCAGGGGGCGTTCCTATAATTCACCCCTCCACTTT.

This clone occurred once. The chain links TRBV20-1 to TRBJ2-1; tentatively, D is TRBD2 (6 bases). CDR1 is DFQATT, CDR2 SNEGSKA, per germline (reference sequence). The CDR3 is 12 amino acids. V lost 3 bases and J lost 4, with 7 bases in between. CDR3 sequence (DNA): TGCAGTGCTAGTAGCGGATACAATGAGCAGTTCTTC. This codes for CSASSGYNEQFF.

The chain combines TRBV27 with TRBJ2-7; 10 bases fit TRBD2. Germline V gives CDR1 MNHEY, CDR2 SMNVEV (reference sequence). CDR3 size: 14 residues. Trimming at V came to 8 bases and at J to 2 bases, leaving 6 bases not matched to a gene. The CDR3 sequence: CASGGLARPYEQYF. The DNA of the CDR3 is TGTGCCAGCGGGGGACTAGCGCGACCCTACGAGCAGTACTTC.

This clone showed up just once. The gene calls are TRBV30 and TRBJ1-1; D might be TRBD1 (5 bases). V lost 5 bases, J lost 3 bases, and 16 bases lay in between. The length of the CDR3 is 14 residues. Germline lookup yields CDR1 GTSNPN and CDR2 SVGIG (reference sequence). The CDR3 DNA reads TGTGCCTGGCTTCGATTCGGGGGGGACACTGAAGCTTTCTTT. Translating gives CAWLRFGGDTEAFF. The full variable domain, its missing parts supplied by reference TRBV30 and TRBJ1-1, is SQTIHQWPATLVQPVGSPLSLECTVEGTSNPNLYWYRQAAGRGLQLLFYSVGIGQISSEVPQNLSASRPQDRQFILSSKKLLLSDSGFYLCAWLRFGGDTEAFFGQGTRLTVV.

The gene calls are TRBV28 and TRBJ2-3; TRBD1 matches 10 bases. V trimming: 5 bases; J trimming: 3 bases; junction bases outside the gene matches: 11. The CDR3 runs to 17 residues. The germline V gene encodes CDR1 MDHEN and CDR2 SYDVKM. The CDR3 loop reads CASSLPGQGIHTDTQYF. CDR3 coding DNA: TGTGCCAGCAGTCTTCCGGGACAGGGGATCCATACAGATACGCAGTATTTT. Filled out from reference TRBV28 and TRBJ2-3, the complete variable domain reads DVKVTQSSRYLVKRTGEKVFLECVQDMDHENMFWYRQDPGLGLRLIYFSYDVKMKEKGDIPEGYSVSREKKERFSLILESASTNQTSMYLCASSLPGQGIHTDTQYFGPGTRLTVL.

V usage is TRBV25-1 and J usage is TRBJ1-4; TRBD1 agrees at 7 bases. J gave up 3 bases and V 6 bases, and 4 bases lay outside the gene matches. There are 14 residues in the CDR3. In germline, CDR1 is MGHDK, CDR2 SYGVNS. The CDR3 spells CASRPTGPNEKLFF. The CDR3 DNA reads TGTGCCAGCAGACCGACAGGGCCTAATGAAAAACTGTTTTTT.

The rearrangement joins TRBV19 to TRBJ1-5; 12 nucleotides align to TRBD1. The V and J ends lost 6 bases and 4 bases, in that order; junction bases with no gene match: 16. The CDR3 spans 19 residues. The germline gives CDR1 LNHDA, CDR2 SQIVND (reference sequence). CDR3 bases: TGTGCCAGTAGGCCCGGGGGGACAGGGGGCTTTTTGGTTAATCAGCCCCAGCATTTT. The encoded protein is CASRPGGTGGFLVNQPQHF.

This chain uses TRBV5-4 with TRBJ2-7, with 7 nucleotides matching TRBD2. Germline values: CDR1 SGHNT, CDR2 YYREEE (reference sequence). J was trimmed by 0 bases and V by 3 bases; bases with no gene match: 6. This CDR3 spans 15 amino acids. CDR3 amino acids: CASSWGGTFSYEQYF. For the CDR3, the DNA is TGTGCCAGCAGCTGGGGGGGGACCTTCTCCTACGAGCAGTACTTC.